This TCR beta chain was captured in a study of blood T cell repertoires in COVID-19. In the study overall: Nucleic acid was either cDNA or gDNA, and it came from T cells, B-cell-depleted T cells, or PBMCs.

Sequenced by immunoSEQ multiplex PCR; TCRdb stores in-frame clones only, minus some. The sample includes roughly 380,000 clones, around nine tenths of them seen just once. Germline trimming cut 9 bases from V and 3 bases from J; bases unmatched to any gene: 4. This CDR3 spans 13 amino acids. CDR1 and CDR2 from the germline V gene are KGHDR and SFDVKD. The sequenced sample was peripheral blood. The source of this sequence is a woman aged 60-75 years with COVID-19, enrolled during active disease. The chain couples TRBV24-1 to TRBJ1-5; 7 bases are shared with TRBD1. The CDR3 DNA sequence: TGTGCCACCGCGGGACAGCCCAATCAGCCCCAGCATTTT. This sequence encodes CATAGQPNQPQHF.